This TCR beta chain stems from a study of early T cells in non-severe SARS-CoV-2 infection (dated by TCRdb to about 2021). About the full investigation: Because TCR sequencing was done on bulk RNA from unsorted whole blood, the alpha and beta chains could not be paired.

A case-control design nested within a healthcare worker cohort in London, UK, was used, with weekly nasopharyngeal swab PCR tests and blood sampling performed. Between 23 and 31 March 2020, the week of the UK lockdown, healthcare workers were enrolled and then followed up weekly for as long as 16 weeks. Library preparation was by 5' RACE. Sequencing relied on a NextSeq 500. To correct for sequencing error and PCR bias, the TCR library protocol tagged individual cDNA molecules with unique molecular identifiers. Both TCR alpha and beta chains were sequenced, and tight co-correlation was observed between alpha and beta sequence abundances in each sample. Turning to the authors' computational methods: Decombinator V4 was used to annotate TCR sequences for V gene, J gene and CDR3. Expanded TCRs were defined as changing significantly between any two time points under a Poisson model with p below 0.0001. TCR abundances were normalised to the total number of TCRs sequenced in each sample and reported as counts per million. MAIT TCRs were defined by TRAV1-2 paired with TRAJ12, TRAJ20 or TRAJ33, and iNKT TCRs by TRAV10 paired with TRAJ18. VDJdb, accessed 1 November 2021, was searched for CMV, EBV and SARS-CoV-2 annotated TCRs, with TCRs annotated for multiple antigens excluded. TCRdb handled the public reads itself, with Q25 trimming in fastp and clone calling in MiXCR, and kept productive beta chains. Rows with a matching CDR3 protein are joined into one entry that keeps the most common DNA and genes. These V and J calls derive from TCRdb rather than the authors' analysis. The sample has around 79,000 distinct CDR3 sequences on record, about 11% of them singletons. Together, the top ten hold 12% of the sample.

This clonotype has just a few counts. What this receptor recognizes is not known. Per-base qualities were not stored, and no clone one base away is much larger. Here is what the overall study found, with its caveats: VDJdb matching was skewed toward anti-spike CD8 responses and likely underestimated virus-specific expansions by missing private and CD4 specificities.

Including cysteine and phenylalanine, the CDR3 has 17 amino acids. This entry keeps only the CDR3 DNA: 51 bases, framed from base 1. V ends up 3 bases short and J 7 bases short, with an unmatched junction base count of 13. The CDR1 and CDR2 encoded by the germline V gene (reference sequence) are SEHNR and FQNEAQ. The sequence is built from TRBV7-9 and TRBJ2-3, and TRBD1 matches 10 of the central bases. Sequenced here: whole blood, sampled at baseline. The origin of this receptor is an adult who was a healthcare worker with PCR-confirmed SARS-CoV-2 infection or an uninfected control (not recorded which). The DNA is as follows: TGTGCCAGCAGCTTTGCCACCGGGACAGGGGCGGGAAATACGCAGTATTTT. Its coded protein is CASSFATGTGAGNTQYF.